This T cell receptor (beta chain) originates from a study of blood T cell repertoires in COVID-19. Overall study context: The United States, Italy and Spain provided the acute and convalescent COVID-19 samples. PBMCs, B-cell-depleted T cells, or T cells provided the cDNA or gDNA that made up the material.

The CDR3 totals 18 residues. In germline, CDR1 is MDHEN, CDR2 SYDVKM. Trimming removed 6 bases from V and 4 bases from J; junction bases left unmatched: 16. In the original analysis: Amplification with reference gene primers provided the estimates of nucleated cell counts. TCRdb's table, derived via immunoSEQ multiplex PCR, lists solely in-frame clones and lacks some. V, J and clone size are those of that table, while D and trimming were read from the DNA. Of 60,000 or so clones listed, roughly 87% are singletons. Sequencing was done on a sample of peripheral blood. V and J are TRBV28 and TRBJ1-5; 9 bases agree with TRBD1. The receptor's source is a human donor with acute or convalescent COVID-19. The donor label of this sample is uncertain. The CDR3 DNA sequence: TGTGCCAGCAGGGGGGATGGGACAGGGATCCGAGCAAATCAGCCCCAGCATTTT. It encodes CASRGDGTGIRANQPQHF.